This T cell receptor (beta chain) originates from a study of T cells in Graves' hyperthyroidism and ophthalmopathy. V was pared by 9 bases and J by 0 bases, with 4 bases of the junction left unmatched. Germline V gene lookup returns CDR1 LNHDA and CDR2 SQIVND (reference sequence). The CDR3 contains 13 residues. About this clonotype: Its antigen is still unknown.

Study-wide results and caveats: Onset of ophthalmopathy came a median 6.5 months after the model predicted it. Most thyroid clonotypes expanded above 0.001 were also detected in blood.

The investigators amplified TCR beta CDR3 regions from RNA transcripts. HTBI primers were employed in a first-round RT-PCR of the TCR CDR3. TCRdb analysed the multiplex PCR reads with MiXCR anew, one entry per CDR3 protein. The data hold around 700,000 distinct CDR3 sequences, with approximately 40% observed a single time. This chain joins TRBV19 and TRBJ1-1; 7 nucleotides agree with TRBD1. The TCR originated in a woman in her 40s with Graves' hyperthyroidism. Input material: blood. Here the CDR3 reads CASLQGMNTEAFF. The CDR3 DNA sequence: TGTGCCAGCCTACAGGGGATGAACACTGAAGCTTTCTTT.